This T cell receptor beta chain was retrieved from a study of PD-1 blockade in classical Hodgkin lymphoma. Study results and limitations: Whereas CD4+ TCR diversity had risen significantly by C4D1, CD8+ TCR diversity had not.

Exposure to brentuximab vedotin varied, and each patient had relapsed following autologous stem cell transplantation. To note about this clone: Its antigen is still unknown.

Profiled with immunoSEQ multiplex PCR; TCRdb holds only in-frame clones, not every one. The data show tens of thousands of clones, approximately 74% seen once. CDR3 length equals 13 residues. The V and J ends lost 4 bases and 5 bases respectively, with 11 bases between them. From germline, CDR1 is LNHDA and CDR2 SQIVND (reference sequence). The source of this sequence is a human donor with classical Hodgkin lymphoma. Sequencing was performed on peripheral blood mononuclear cells (PBMCs), taken at baseline. This chain connects TRBV19 to TRBJ1-2; D not certain. CDR3: CASSTLGRYGYTF. CDR3 DNA sequence: TGTGCCAGTAGTACCCTTGGCCGATATGGCTACACCTTC. The variable domain in full, completed from reference TRBV19 and TRBJ1-2, reads DGGITQSPKYLFRKEGQNVTLSCEQNLNHDAMYWYRQDPGQGLRLIYYSQIVNDFQKGDIAEGYSVSREKKESFPLTVTSAQKNPTAFYLCASSTLGRYGYTFGSGTRLTVV.